Sequencing of this TCR beta chain was carried out in a study of T cells expressing NK-cell markers. Study background: With respect to HCMV, seven of the eight sequenced donors were seropositive, and one was seronegative.

As regards this clonotype: What it binds is unknown.

Notes on the study in general: Also leading the CD3+CD56-NKG2C+ fraction in a handful of donors were these clonotypes. In over 5 donors, dominant CD3+CD56+NKG2C+ clonotypes ranked among the top 10 CD8+ clonotypes.

UMIs were included in TCR beta cDNA generated by 5'RACE template switching. TCRdb reprocessed the 5' RACE reads and stores each CDR3 protein as one record, lacking DNA. The clone table shows around 180,000 distinct CDR3 sequences, with the ten largest holding 20%. Sequencing input: blood T cells: a sorted CD56 or NKG2C T cell subset, CD4+ or CD8+ T cells, or bulk PBMC T cells (not recorded which). This TCR derives from a man aged 18-75 years in good health.

The CDR3 sequence is CASSWGRTVEAFF. The chain links TRBV12-3 or TRBV12-4 to TRBJ1-1; TCRdb designates TRBD1, a call that cannot be tested without DNA. CDR3 length equals 13 residues.